This TCR beta chain was captured by sequencing in a study of T cell responses to AZD1222 COVID-19 vaccine. Study results and caveats: Spike-specific TCR breadth and depth were elevated following two AZD1222 doses. Reportedly, close to half of spike-specific TCRs are directed against unmutated variant regions.

The CDR3 consists of 13 residues. The germline V gene has CDR1 SNHLY and CDR2 FYNNEI. V lost 7 bases, J lost 0 bases, and 9 bases lay in between. Generated by immunoSEQ multiplex PCR, the TCRdb table keeps only in-frame clones and is missing some. Of tens of thousands of clones listed, approximately 89% were seen once; the top ten hold roughly 5%. Comments on this clone: Its antigen is not known.

The rearrangement links TRBV2 to TRBJ1-1; tentative D call: TRBD1 (6 bases). The TCR comes from an adult in good health. The material sequenced was peripheral blood, taken on day 0 of MenACWY control vaccination. The CDR3 loop reads CASTGTLNTEAFF. CDR3 bases: TGTGCCAGCACCGGGACATTGAACACTGAAGCTTTCTTT.